This T cell receptor beta chain came from a study of shared clonotypes between healthy human individuals. Study details: Per donor, three plates held CD4 naive cells, three held CD4 memory, two held CD8 naive and one held CD8 memory.

The CDR3 is 16 residues long. V was pared by 5 bases and J by 3 bases, with 9 bases of the junction left unmatched. Germline V CDR1 and CDR2: SGHNT, YENEEA. Profiling relied on immunoSEQ multiplex PCR, and the TCRdb table lists in-frame clones only, not all of them. The sample yields approximately 2,000,000 clones, around 93% seen once. A word on this clone: Its specificity is not known.

Study conclusions and caveats: The sharing of about 5.3% of naive CD4 clonotypes was seen across a few donors. When compared with the clonotypes that were shared by all four sorted-subset donors, the non-shared clonotypes turned out to have lower generation probabilities.

CD45RO-negative, CCR7-selected cells formed the naive CD8 fraction, which excluded terminally differentiated effector memory CD45RA+ cells. Sequenced: naive CD8+ T cells from PBMCs. V and J are TRBV11-3 and TRBJ2-7, with 11 bases lining up with TRBD2. The sequence was collected from a man aged 18 to 30 in good health. Some clones in this sample may be carry-over from other donors' samples. CDR3 loop: CASSNNSGRENYEQYF. In DNA, the CDR3 is TGTGCCAGCAGCAATAATAGCGGGAGGGAAAACTACGAGCAGTACTTC.